This T cell receptor beta chain derives from a study of T cells in Graves' hyperthyroidism and ophthalmopathy. The study, taken as a whole, reports: Among clonotypes expanded in thyroid above 0.001, most were also found in blood. The model foresaw ophthalmopathy a median roughly 6 months prior to onset.

From RNA transcripts, TCR beta CDR3 regions were amplified. Primed by the HTBI set, a first-round RT-PCR was run on the TCR CDR3. Each CDR3 protein gets one entry after TCRdb re-called the multiplex PCR reads with MiXCR. This sample carries roughly 98,000 distinct CDR3 sequences, approximately 39% of them seen once, and the ten largest clones take about 10%. For this clonotype: What it recognizes is unknown.

Thyroid ultrasound and orbital computed tomography, with clinical symptoms and serum thyroxine and TRAb, informed diagnoses. Sequencing was carried out using peripheral blood or thyroid tissue (not recorded which). This sequence was found in a woman in her twenties or thirties with Graves' hyperthyroidism.

The DNA of the CDR3 is TGTGCCAGCAGTTTATCGAAAGTAGCGGGGTCCTACGAGCAGTACTTC. Amino acid sequence: CASSLSKVAGSYEQYF. The chain has TRBV27 and TRBJ2-7; TRBD2 aligns across 8 bases. Trimming removed 0 bases from V and 1 base from J; junction bases left unmatched: 5. The CDR3 is made up of 16 amino acids. Germline V gene sequence: CDR1 MNHEY, CDR2 SMNVEV (reference sequence).